This T cell receptor beta chain comes out of a study of OX40 agonist ivuxolimab in advanced cancers. Study-level results: Also showing low normalized T-cell clonal expansion were some of the nonresponders.

As for this clone: Its antigen is still unknown.

V gave up 4 bases and J gave up 1 base, with 7 bases separating them. This CDR3 region has 13 residues. Germline assignment: CDR1 SGHNT and CDR2 YENEEA. Assay: immunoSEQ multiplex PCR; the TCRdb copy retains only in-frame clones and omits some. This sample carries roughly 18,000 clones, 75% to 80% of them seen once, and the ten largest clones take about 15%. The rearrangement uses TRBV11-3 and TRBJ1-1; D remains unclear. Here the sequenced sample was CD4+ or CD8+ T cells sorted from blood, taken in a trial of the OX40 agonist ivuxolimab. The sequence was collected from an adult with an advanced solid tumor such as melanoma, head and neck, liver or kidney cancer. The DNA for the CDR3 is TGTGCCAGCAGCTACCCCGGGAACACTGAAGCTTTCTTT. It yields the protein CASSYPGNTEAFF.